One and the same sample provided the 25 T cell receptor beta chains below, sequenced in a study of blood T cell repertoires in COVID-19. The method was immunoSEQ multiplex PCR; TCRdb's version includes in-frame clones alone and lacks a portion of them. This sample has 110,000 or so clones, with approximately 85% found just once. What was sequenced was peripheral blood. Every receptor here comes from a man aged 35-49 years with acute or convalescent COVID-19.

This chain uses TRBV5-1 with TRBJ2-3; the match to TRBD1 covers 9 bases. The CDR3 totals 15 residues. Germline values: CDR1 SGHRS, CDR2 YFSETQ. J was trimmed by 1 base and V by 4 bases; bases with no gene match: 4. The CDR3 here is CASSPRTGGTDTQYF. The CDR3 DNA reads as TGCGCCAGCAGCCCCAGGACAGGGGGCACAGATACGCAGTATTTT.

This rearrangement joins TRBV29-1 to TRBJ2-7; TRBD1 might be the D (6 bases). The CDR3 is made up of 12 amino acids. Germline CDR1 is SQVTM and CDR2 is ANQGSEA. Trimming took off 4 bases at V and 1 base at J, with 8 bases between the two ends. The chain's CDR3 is CSVGQGSYEQYF. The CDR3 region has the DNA TGCAGCGTTGGCCAGGGGTCCTACGAGCAGTACTTC.

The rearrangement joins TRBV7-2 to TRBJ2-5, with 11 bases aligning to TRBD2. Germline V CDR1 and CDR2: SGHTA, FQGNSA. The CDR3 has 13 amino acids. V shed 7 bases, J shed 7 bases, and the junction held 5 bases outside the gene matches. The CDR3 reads CASKSSGGSTQYF. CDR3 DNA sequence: TGTGCCAGCAAGTCTAGCGGGGGGTCGACCCAGTACTTC. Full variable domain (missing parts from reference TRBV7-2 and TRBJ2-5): GAGVSQSPSNKVTEKGKDVELRCDPISGHTALYWYRQSLGQGLEFLIYFQGNSAPDKSGLPSDRFSAERTGGSVSTLTIQRTQQEDSAVYLCASKSSGGSTQYFGPGTRLLVL.

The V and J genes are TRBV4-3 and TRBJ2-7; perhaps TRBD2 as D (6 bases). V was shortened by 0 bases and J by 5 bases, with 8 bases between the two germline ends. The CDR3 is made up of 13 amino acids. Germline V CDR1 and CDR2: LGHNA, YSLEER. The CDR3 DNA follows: TGCGCCAGCAGCCAAGATTCGGGAGACGAGCAGTACTTC. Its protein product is CASSQDSGDEQYF.

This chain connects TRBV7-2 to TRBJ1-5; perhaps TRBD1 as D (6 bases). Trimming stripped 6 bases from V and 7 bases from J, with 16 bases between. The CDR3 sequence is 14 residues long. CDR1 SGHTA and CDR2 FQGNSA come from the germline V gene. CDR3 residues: CASSLKTGAQPQHF. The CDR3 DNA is TGTGCCAGCAGTTTGAAGACAGGAGCACAGCCCCAGCATTTT.

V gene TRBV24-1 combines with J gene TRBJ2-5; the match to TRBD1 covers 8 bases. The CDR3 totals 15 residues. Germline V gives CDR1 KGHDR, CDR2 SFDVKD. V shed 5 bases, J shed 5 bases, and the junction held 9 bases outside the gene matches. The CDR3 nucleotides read TGTGCCACCAGTGGCGGGGCAGGGGGCGAGGAGACCCAGTACTTC. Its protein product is CATSGGAGGEETQYF.

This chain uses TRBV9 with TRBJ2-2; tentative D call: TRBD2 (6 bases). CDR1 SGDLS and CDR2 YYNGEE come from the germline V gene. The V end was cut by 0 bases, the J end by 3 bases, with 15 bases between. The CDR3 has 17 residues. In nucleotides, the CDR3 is TGTGCCAGCAGCGTAGCGCCCGGGGGTGGGTACACCGGGGAGCTGTTTTTT. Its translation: CASSVAPGGGYTGELFF.

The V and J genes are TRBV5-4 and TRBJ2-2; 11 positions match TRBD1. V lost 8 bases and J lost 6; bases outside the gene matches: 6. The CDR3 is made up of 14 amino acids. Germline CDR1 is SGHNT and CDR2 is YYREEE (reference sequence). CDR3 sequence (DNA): TGTGCCAGTTCGGGACAGGGGGAAGCCGGGGAGCTGTTTTTT. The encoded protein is CASSGQGEAGELFF.

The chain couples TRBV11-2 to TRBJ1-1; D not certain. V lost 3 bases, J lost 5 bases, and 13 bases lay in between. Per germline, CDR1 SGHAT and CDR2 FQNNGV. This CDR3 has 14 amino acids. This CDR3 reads CASSFMRRGTEAFF. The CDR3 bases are TGTGCCAGCAGCTTCATGCGTCGGGGAACTGAAGCTTTCTTT.

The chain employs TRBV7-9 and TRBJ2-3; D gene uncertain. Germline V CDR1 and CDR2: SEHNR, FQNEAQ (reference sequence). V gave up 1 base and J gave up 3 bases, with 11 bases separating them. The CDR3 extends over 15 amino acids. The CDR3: CASSLVATVTDTQYF. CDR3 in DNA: TGTGCCAGCAGCTTAGTAGCAACGGTGACAGATACGCAGTATTTT.

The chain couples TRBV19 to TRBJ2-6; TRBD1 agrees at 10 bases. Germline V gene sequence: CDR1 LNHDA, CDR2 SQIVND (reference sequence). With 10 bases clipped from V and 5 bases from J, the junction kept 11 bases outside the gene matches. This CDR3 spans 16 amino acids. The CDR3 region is CATLETGGGWANVLTF. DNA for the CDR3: TGTGCCACCCTGGAGACAGGGGGCGGCTGGGCCAACGTCCTGACTTTC.

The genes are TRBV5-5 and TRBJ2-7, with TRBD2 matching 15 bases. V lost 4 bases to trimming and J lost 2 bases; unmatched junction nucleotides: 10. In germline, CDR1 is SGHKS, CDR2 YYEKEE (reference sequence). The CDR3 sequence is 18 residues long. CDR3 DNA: TGTGCCAGCAGCGATGGACTAGCGGGGGGGTCATTTCCCTACGAGCAGTACTTC. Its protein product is CASSDGLAGGSFPYEQYF.

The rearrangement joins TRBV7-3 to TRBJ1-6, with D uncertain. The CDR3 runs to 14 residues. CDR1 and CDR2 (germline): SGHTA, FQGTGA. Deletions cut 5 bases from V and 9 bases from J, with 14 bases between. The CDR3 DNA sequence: TGTGCCAGCAGCGGGAGGATTATGGGTTCACCCCTCCACTTT. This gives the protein CASSGRIMGSPLHF.

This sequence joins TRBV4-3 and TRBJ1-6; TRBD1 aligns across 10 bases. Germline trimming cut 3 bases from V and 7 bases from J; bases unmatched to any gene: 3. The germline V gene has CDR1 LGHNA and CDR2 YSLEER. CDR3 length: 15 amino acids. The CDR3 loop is CASSQGQGQNSPLHF. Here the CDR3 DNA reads TGCGCCAGCAGCCAGGGACAGGGGCAGAATTCACCCCTCCACTTT.

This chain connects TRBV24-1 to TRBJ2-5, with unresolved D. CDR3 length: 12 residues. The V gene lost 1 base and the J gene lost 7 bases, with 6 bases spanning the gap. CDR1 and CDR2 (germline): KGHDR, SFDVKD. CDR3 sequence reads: CATSDFSGTQYF. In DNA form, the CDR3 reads TGTGCCACCAGTGATTTCTCGGGGACCCAGTACTTC.

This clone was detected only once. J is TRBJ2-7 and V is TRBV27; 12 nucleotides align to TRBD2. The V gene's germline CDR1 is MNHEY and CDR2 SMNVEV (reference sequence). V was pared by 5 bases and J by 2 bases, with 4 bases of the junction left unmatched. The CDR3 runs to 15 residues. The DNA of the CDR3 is TGTGCCAGCAGTAGGACTAGCGGGAACACCTACGAGCAGTACTTC. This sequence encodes CASSRTSGNTYEQYF.

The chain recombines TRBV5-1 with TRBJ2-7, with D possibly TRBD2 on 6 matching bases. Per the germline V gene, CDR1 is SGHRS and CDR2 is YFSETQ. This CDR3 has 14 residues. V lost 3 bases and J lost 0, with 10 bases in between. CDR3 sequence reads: CASSSRTTSYEQYF. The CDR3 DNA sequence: TGCGCCAGCAGCTCGAGGACTACCTCCTACGAGCAGTACTTC.

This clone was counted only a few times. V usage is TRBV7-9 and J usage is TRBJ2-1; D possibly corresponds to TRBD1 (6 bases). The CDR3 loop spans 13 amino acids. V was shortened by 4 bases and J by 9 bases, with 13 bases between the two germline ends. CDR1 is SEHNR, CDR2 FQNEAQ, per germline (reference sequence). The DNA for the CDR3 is TGTGCCAGCAGCTACCCAGGGGTGCTTGAGCAGTTCTTC. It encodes CASSYPGVLEQFF. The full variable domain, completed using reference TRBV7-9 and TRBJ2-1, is DTGVSQNPRHKITKRGQNVTFRCDPISEHNRLYWYRQTLGQGPEFLTYFQNEAQLEKSRLLSDRFSAERPKGSFSTLEIQRTEQGDSAMYLCASSYPGVLEQFFGPGTRLTVL.

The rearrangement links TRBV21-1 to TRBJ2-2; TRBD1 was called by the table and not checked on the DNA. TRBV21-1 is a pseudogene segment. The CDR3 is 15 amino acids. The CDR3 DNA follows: TGTGCCAGCGGCGGACAGGGGGGTAAGGCCGGGGAGCTGTTTTTT. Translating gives CASGGQGGKAGELFF.

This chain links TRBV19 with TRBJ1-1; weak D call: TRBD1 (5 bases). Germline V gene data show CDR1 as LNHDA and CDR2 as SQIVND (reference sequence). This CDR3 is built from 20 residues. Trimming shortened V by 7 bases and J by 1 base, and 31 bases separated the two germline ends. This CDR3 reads CASTTPRARTFGGKNTEAFF. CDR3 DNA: TGTGCCAGTACCACCCCACGGGCCAGGACATTCGGCGGGAAGAACACTGAAGCTTTCTTT.

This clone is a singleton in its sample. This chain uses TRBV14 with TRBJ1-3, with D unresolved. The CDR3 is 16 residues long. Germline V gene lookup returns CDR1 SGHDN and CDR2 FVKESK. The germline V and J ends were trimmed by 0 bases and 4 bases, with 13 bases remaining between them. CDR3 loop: CASSQEVSASGNTIYF. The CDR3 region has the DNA TGTGCCAGCAGCCAAGAAGTCAGCGCATCGGGAAACACCATATATTTT.

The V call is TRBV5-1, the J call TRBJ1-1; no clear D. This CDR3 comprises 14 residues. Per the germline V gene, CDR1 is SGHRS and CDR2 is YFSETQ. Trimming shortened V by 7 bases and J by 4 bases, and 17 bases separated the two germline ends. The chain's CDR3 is CASRLSSSVTEAFF. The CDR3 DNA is TGCGCCAGCCGCCTATCATCAAGCGTCACTGAAGCTTTCTTT.

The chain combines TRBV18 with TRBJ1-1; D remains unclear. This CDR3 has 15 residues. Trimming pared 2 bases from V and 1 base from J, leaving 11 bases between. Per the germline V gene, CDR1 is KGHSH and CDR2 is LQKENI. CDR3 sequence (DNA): TGTGCCAGCTCACCATCCCAGTCGCAGAACACTGAAGCTTTCTTT. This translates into CASSPSQSQNTEAFF.

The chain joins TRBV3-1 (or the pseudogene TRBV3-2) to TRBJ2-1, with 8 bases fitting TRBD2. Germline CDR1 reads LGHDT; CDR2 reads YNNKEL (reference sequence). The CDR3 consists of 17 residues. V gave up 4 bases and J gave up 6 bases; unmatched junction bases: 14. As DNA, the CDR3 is TGTGCCAGCAGCCGCATAATCCCGGGACTAGTGCTCAATGAGCAGTTCTTC. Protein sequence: CASSRIIPGLVLNEQFF.

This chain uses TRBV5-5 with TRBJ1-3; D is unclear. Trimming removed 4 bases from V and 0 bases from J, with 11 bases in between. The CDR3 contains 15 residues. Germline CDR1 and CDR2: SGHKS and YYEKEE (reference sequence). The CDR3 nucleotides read TGTGCCAGCAGCGTGGGAGGCAGCTCTGGAAACACCATATATTTT. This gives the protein CASSVGGSSGNTIYF.